This T cell receptor (beta chain) emerged from a study of blood T cell repertoires in COVID-19. In the study overall: Samples came from the United States, Italy and Spain, spanning acute and convalescent COVID-19. From T cells, B-cell-depleted T cells, or PBMCs came the material, which was cDNA or gDNA.

Study processing details: Researchers report that nucleated cell counts were estimated from reference gene primer amplification. Clones were read by immunoSEQ multiplex PCR, and TCRdb kept only the in-frame ones, dropping some. V and J calls and clone size are copied from that table; D and trimming were computed from the DNA. Seen here are about 46,000 clones, 65% to 90% observed once, and the top ten hold over 1%. V was clipped by 4 bases and J by 7 bases, with 17 bases between them. The CDR3 has 16 amino acids. Looked up from germline, CDR1 is SGHTA and CDR2 is FQGNSA. The chain recombines TRBV7-2 with TRBJ1-6; D is possibly TRBD1 (6 bases). This TCR came from a man in his sixties with acute or convalescent COVID-19. Sequencing input: peripheral blood. CDR3 bases: TGTGCCAGCAGCTGGGACGCGGGGGGGCCGAATTCACCCCTCCACTTT. Translating gives CASSWDAGGPNSPLHF.